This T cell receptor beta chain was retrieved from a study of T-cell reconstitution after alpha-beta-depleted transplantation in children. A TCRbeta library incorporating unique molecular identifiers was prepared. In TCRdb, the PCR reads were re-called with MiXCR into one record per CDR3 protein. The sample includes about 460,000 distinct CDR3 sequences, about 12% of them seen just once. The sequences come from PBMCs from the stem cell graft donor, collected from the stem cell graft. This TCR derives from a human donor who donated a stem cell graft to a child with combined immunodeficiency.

CDR3 region: CSASGAGVAKNIQYF. As DNA, the CDR3 is TGCAGTGCTAGTGGGGCTGGAGTGGCCAAAAACATTCAGTACTTC. The chain combines TRBV20-1 with TRBJ2-4; possibly TRBD1 for D (5 bases). Germline-derived CDR1 and CDR2 are DFQATT and SNEGSKA (reference sequence). The CDR3 spans 15 residues. V was clipped by 3 bases and J by 1 base, with 13 bases between them.